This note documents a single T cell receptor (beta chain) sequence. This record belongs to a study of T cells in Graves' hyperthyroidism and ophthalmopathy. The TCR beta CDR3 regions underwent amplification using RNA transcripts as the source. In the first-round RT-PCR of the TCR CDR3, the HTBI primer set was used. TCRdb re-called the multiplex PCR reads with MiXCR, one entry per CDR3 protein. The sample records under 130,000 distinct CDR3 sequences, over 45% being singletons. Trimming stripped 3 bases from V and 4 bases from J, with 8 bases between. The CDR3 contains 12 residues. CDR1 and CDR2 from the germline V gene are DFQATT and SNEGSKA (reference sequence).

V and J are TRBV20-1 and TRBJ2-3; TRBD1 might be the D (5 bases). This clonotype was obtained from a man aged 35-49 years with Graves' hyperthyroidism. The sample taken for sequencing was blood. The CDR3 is CSARGQADTQYF. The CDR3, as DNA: TGCAGTGCTAGGGGGCAGGCAGATACGCAGTATTTT.